These 29 T cell receptor beta chains were all obtained from the same sample, sequenced in a study of blood T cell repertoires in COVID-19. Generated by immunoSEQ multiplex PCR, the TCRdb table keeps only in-frame clones and is missing some. The sample has about 80,000 clones; around four fifths are singletons. The material sequenced was peripheral blood. These receptors were taken from a man older than 75 with active or convalescent COVID-19.

V and J are TRBV7-8 and TRBJ1-1; D possibly corresponds to TRBD1 (6 bases). Germline lookup yields CDR1 SGHVS and CDR2 FQNEAQ. This CDR3 comprises 15 residues. Trimming pared 5 bases from V and 0 bases from J, leaving 13 bases between. CDR3 sequence reads: CASSTRWGLNTEAFF. DNA for the CDR3: TGTGCCAGCAGCACCCGGTGGGGGCTGAACACTGAAGCTTTCTTT.

The J gene is TRBJ2-1, the V gene TRBV11-3; the D gene is possibly TRBD1 (6 bases). CDR3 length: 16 residues. CDR1 is SGHNT, CDR2 YENEEA, per germline. V lost 6 bases to trimming and J lost 4 bases, with 19 bases between them. In DNA, the CDR3 is TGTGCCAGCAGTTATCCGGGACAAAAAGTTTACAATGAGCAGTTCTTC. This encodes CASSYPGQKVYNEQFF. The variable domain in full, completed from reference TRBV11-3 and TRBJ2-1, reads EAGVVQSPRYKIIEKKQPVAFWCNPISGHNTLYWYLQNLGQGPELLIRYENEEAVDDSQLPKDRFSAERLKGVDSTLKIQPAELGDSAVYLCASSYPGQKVYNEQFFGPGTRLTVL.

The V call is TRBV3-1 (or the pseudogene TRBV3-2), the J call TRBJ2-1; a possible D gene is TRBD1 (6 bases). The germline V gene encodes CDR1 LGHDT and CDR2 YNNKEL (reference sequence). V lost 4 bases to trimming and J lost 5 bases, with 21 bases between them. The CDR3 loop spans 17 amino acids. The CDR3 DNA follows: TGTGCCAGCAGCCTTCAGGTTGGGGGCATAGTACACAATGAGCAGTTCTTC. Its protein product is CASSLQVGGIVHNEQFF.

This chain connects TRBV28 to TRBJ2-7; 10 bases are a match to TRBD2. This CDR3 has 15 amino acids. In germline, CDR1 is MDHEN, CDR2 SYDVKM. J gave up 5 bases and V 1 base, and 5 bases lay outside the gene matches. This chain's CDR3 is CASSLSTAGGNEQYV. DNA of the CDR3: TGTGCCAGCAGTTTATCCACAGCGGGAGGGAACGAGCAGTACGTC.

The chain couples TRBV9 to TRBJ2-3, with D possibly matching TRBD2 (5 bases). The CDR3 has 15 amino acids. Trimming shortened V by 6 bases and J by 1 base, and 15 bases separated the two germline ends. Germline CDR1 is SGDLS and CDR2 is YYNGEE. The CDR3 coding sequence is TGTGCCAGCACGGGAAGCGCTTACGGCACAGATACGCAGTATTTT. This gives the protein CASTGSAYGTDTQYF.

The chain joins TRBV10-2 to TRBJ2-5; 7 bases fit TRBD2. This CDR3 comprises 13 residues. After removal of 4 bases from V and 5 bases from J, the junction contained 4 bases not matched to a gene. The germline V gene encodes CDR1 WSHSY and CDR2 SAAADI. The CDR3 sequence is CASSVGLEETQYF. The CDR3 coding sequence is TGCGCCAGCAGTGTAGGACTAGAGGAGACCCAGTACTTC.

The rearrangement links TRBV10-1 to TRBJ2-3; 8 bases align to TRBD2. The CDR3 spans 17 residues. The germline V gene has CDR1 WNHNN and CDR2 SYGVQD (reference sequence). With 3 bases clipped from V and 0 bases from J, the junction kept 8 bases outside the gene matches. In nucleotides, the CDR3 is TGCGCCAGCAGTGATGGCGGACTAGCTCCCAGCACAGATACGCAGTATTTT. Translating gives CASSDGGLAPSTDTQYF.

This rearrangement joins TRBV4-1 to TRBJ2-1; 13 bases are a match to TRBD2. The CDR3 loop spans 18 amino acids. Unmatched junction bases numbered 14, after V lost 4 bases and J lost 8 bases. Germline-derived CDR1 and CDR2 are MGHRA and YSYEKL. The CDR3 DNA follows: TGCGCCAGCAGCCGCTTCACTAGCGGGAGGGTGTCGGTCGATGAGCAGTTCTTC. Residues: CASSRFTSGRVSVDEQFF.

The V gene is TRBV10-2, the J gene TRBJ1-4; tentative D call: TRBD1 (5 bases). The CDR3 extends over 16 amino acids. V shed 2 bases and J shed 3 bases, with 13 bases lying between them. Germline lookup yields CDR1 WSHSY and CDR2 SAAADI. The CDR3 sequence: CASSELRGRSNEKLFF. DNA of the CDR3: TGCGCCAGCAGTGAGCTTAGGGGAAGGTCTAATGAAAAACTGTTTTTT.

This chain joins TRBV14 and TRBJ2-3; 14 bases are a match to TRBD2. The J segment lost 6 bases and the V segment lost 4 bases, leaving 6 bases of the junction unmatched. Germline V CDR1 and CDR2: SGHDN, FVKESK. The CDR3 runs to 16 residues. The CDR3 sequence: CASSPRLAGGLDTQYF. The CDR3 coding sequence is TGTGCCAGCAGCCCACGACTAGCGGGGGGGCTCGATACGCAGTATTTT.

This clone was found once. This chain links TRBV6-2 or TRBV6-3 with TRBJ1-1; D is unresolved. V was clipped by 3 bases and J by 0 bases, with 20 bases between them. The germline CDR1 and CDR2 sequences are MNHEY and SVGEGT. The CDR3 is made up of 18 amino acids. The CDR3 coding sequence is TGTGCCAGCAGTTATGTTCAAGGTGGAGGGCTCATGAACACTGAAGCTTTCTTT. Translated: CASSYVQGGGLMNTEAFF.

Remarks on this clone: An end of the junction differs from the germline gene, which may be a read error. The rearrangement uses TRBV11-2 and TRBJ1-1; 7 nucleotides agree with TRBD1. Germline V gives CDR1 SGHAT, CDR2 FQNNGV. The CDR3 extends over 16 amino acids. This CDR3 reads CASSLDLDRAWTGAFF. The CDR3 DNA reads as TGTGCCAGCAGCTTAGACCTCGACAGGGCGTGGACTGGAGCTTTCTTT.

The genes are TRBV15 and TRBJ2-3, with TRBD2 matching over 11 bases. The germline V gene encodes CDR1 LNHNV and CDR2 YYDKDF (reference sequence). There are 16 residues in the CDR3. Trimming cost V 1 base and J 2 bases; bases outside gene matches: 2. The CDR3 protein is CATSRGLAGSTDTQYF. The CDR3 DNA reads as TGTGCCACCAGCAGAGGACTAGCGGGATCCACAGATACGCAGTATTTT.

This chain uses TRBV5-1 with TRBJ2-5; TRBD1 matches 7 bases. CDR1 is SGHRS, CDR2 YFSETQ, per germline. The CDR3 length is 16 residues. J was trimmed by 4 bases and V by 6 bases; bases with no gene match: 15. CDR3 bases: TGCGCCAGCAATCTCGGGGCAGGGGGAATCCTAGAGACCCAGTACTTC. Its translation: CASNLGAGGILETQYF.

This clone showed up just once. The rearrangement joins TRBV25-1 to TRBJ2-5; D is possibly TRBD2 (6 bases). This CDR3 has 16 residues. V lost 6 bases, J lost 1 base, and 18 bases lay in between. Germline values: CDR1 MGHDK, CDR2 SYGVNS. CDR3 in amino acids: CASSRPVTSLQETQYF. CDR3 sequence (DNA): TGTGCCAGCAGCCGCCCCGTCACTAGCCTCCAAGAGACCCAGTACTTC.

The chain has TRBV18 and TRBJ2-1; 11 bases align to TRBD2. This CDR3 is 14 amino acids long. In germline, CDR1 is KGHSH, CDR2 LQKENI. Trimming removed 5 bases from V and 8 bases from J; junction bases left unmatched: 5. CDR3 protein: CASSGTSGSYEQFF. The CDR3, as DNA: TGTGCCAGCTCAGGGACTAGCGGTAGCTATGAGCAGTTCTTC.

The chain links TRBV7-2 to TRBJ2-1; the match to TRBD2 covers 9 bases. The CDR3 spans 13 residues. Germline assignment: CDR1 SGHTA and CDR2 FQGNSA. V trimming: 5 bases; J trimming: 10 bases; junction bases outside the gene matches: 6. CDR3 region: CASSRPGTSEQFF. The CDR3 DNA is TGTGCCAGCAGCCGCCCCGGGACTAGCGAGCAGTTCTTC.

J is TRBJ2-2 and V is TRBV7-9; D might be TRBD1 (6 bases). Germline lookup yields CDR1 SEHNR and CDR2 FQNEAQ (reference sequence). Trimming removed 1 base from V and 0 bases from J, with 15 bases in between. CDR3 length equals 18 residues. CDR3 nucleotides: TGTGCCAGCAGCTTAGGAGGTTTGGGACACACGAACACCGGGGAGCTGTTTTTT. Protein sequence: CASSLGGLGHTNTGELFF.

This clone was recorded once. The V gene is TRBV6-5, the J gene TRBJ1-5; 9 nucleotides agree with TRBD1. The CDR3 extends over 15 amino acids. CDR1 and CDR2 (germline): MNHEY, SVGAGI. Trimming took 6 bases from V and 3 from J; bases not matched to a gene: 6. The CDR3 region is CASRILQGANQPQHF. The CDR3 bases are TGTGCCAGCAGGATTCTACAGGGGGCCAATCAGCCCCAGCATTTT.

This rearrangement joins TRBV7-3 to TRBJ2-1, with a tentative D call TRBD1 (5 bases). There are 15 residues in the CDR3. V dropped 5 bases and J dropped 6 bases, with 17 bases sitting between them. Per germline, CDR1 SGHTA and CDR2 FQGTGA. The CDR3 DNA reads as TGTGCCAGCAGCCCGACACCCGAAGGGGTCAATGAGCAGTTCTTC. It translates to CASSPTPEGVNEQFF.

The chain joins TRBV5-1 to TRBJ2-2; D is perhaps TRBD2 (5 bases). Between the trimmed V and J ends, which lost 3 bases and 4 bases, there was a span of 13 bases. The CDR3 extends over 15 amino acids. Germline CDR1 is SGHRS and CDR2 is YFSETQ. The CDR3 reads CASSSSAGRTGELFF. CDR3 DNA: TGCGCCAGCAGCTCCTCGGCGGGTCGCACCGGGGAGCTGTTTTTT.

The chain carries TRBV28 and TRBJ1-1, with 11 bases fitting TRBD1. Germline CDR1 MDHEN, CDR2 SYDVKM. Trimming took 4 bases from V and 5 from J; bases not matched to a gene: 9. The CDR3 spans 16 residues. The CDR3 region is CASSSGTGGAQTEAFF. CDR3 DNA sequence: TGTGCCAGCAGTTCGGGGACAGGGGGGGCTCAAACTGAAGCTTTCTTT.

V usage is TRBV6-5 and J usage is TRBJ1-1, with D maybe TRBD1 (5 bases). The CDR3 spans 12 residues. Germline values: CDR1 MNHEY, CDR2 SVGAGI. V lost 5 bases and J lost 10, with 14 bases in between. The chain's CDR3 is CASSTGAERAFF. As DNA, the CDR3 is TGTGCCAGCAGTACTGGGGCCGAGAGAGCTTTCTTT.

The rearrangement uses TRBV11-3 and TRBJ2-3, with 11 bases aligning to TRBD1. Germline loops: CDR1 SGHNT, CDR2 YENEEA. The V segment lost 5 bases and the J segment 4 bases; nucleotides outside the gene matches: 5. The CDR3 runs 15 residues. The CDR3 DNA follows: TGTGCCAGCAGCGGAGGACAGGGGGCGTCAGATACGCAGTATTTT. Its protein is CASSGGQGASDTQYF.

The gene calls are TRBV5-6 and TRBJ1-5, with TRBD1 matching 7 bases. Germline V gene lookup returns CDR1 SGHDT and CDR2 YYEEEE. The CDR3 totals 16 residues. V was pared by 2 bases and J by 4 bases, with 9 bases of the junction left unmatched. The CDR3 loop reads CASSFLRDSNNQPQHF. CDR3 DNA: TGTGCCAGCAGCTTCCTCCGGGACAGCAATAATCAGCCCCAGCATTTT. Variable domain in full (rest from reference TRBV5-6 and TRBJ1-5): DAGVTQSPTHLIKTRGQQVTLRCSPKSGHDTVSWYQQALGQGPQFIFQYYEEEERQRGNFPDRFSGHQFPNYSSELNVNALLLGDSALYLCASSFLRDSNNQPQHFGDGTRLSIL.

This chain links TRBV10-3 with TRBJ1-6; D is perhaps TRBD1 (5 bases). There are 16 residues in the CDR3. V gave up 0 bases and J gave up 6 bases, with 12 bases separating them. The germline CDR1 and CDR2 sequences are ENHRY and SYGVKD. The CDR3 DNA reads as TGTGCCATCAGTGAGTCTGAGGCAGGGATTAATTCACCCCTCCACTTT. This codes for CAISESEAGINSPLHF.

This rearrangement joins TRBV10-2 to TRBJ2-5, with D maybe TRBD2 (5 bases). V was pared by 8 bases and J by 2 bases, with 12 bases between. This CDR3 is built from 13 residues. Germline V gene sequence: CDR1 WSHSY, CDR2 SAAADI. CDR3 DNA sequence: TGCGCCAGCCGGGAACGACGGCAAGAGACCCAGTACTTC. Translation gives CASRERRQETQYF.

The chain carries TRBV13 and TRBJ2-5; the D is unclear. From germline, CDR1 is PRHDT and CDR2 FYEKMQ (reference sequence). V was clipped by 2 bases and J by 5 bases, with 9 bases between them. This CDR3 comprises 13 residues. In DNA form, the CDR3 reads TGTGCCAGCAGCTTACGCGTCGCTGAGACCCAGTACTTC. This gives the protein CASSLRVAETQYF.

This rearrangement joins TRBV7-2 to TRBJ2-3; D possibly corresponds to TRBD1 (6 bases). This CDR3 has 15 amino acids. Germline V gene sequence: CDR1 SGHTA, CDR2 FQGNSA. V lost 5 bases and J 4 bases, leaving 16 bases between the germline ends. The CDR3 coding sequence is TGTGCCAGCAGCCGGGTTAGACAGGTCCCAGATACGCAGTATTTT. Translated, it gives CASSRVRQVPDTQYF.